This section outlines one T cell receptor beta chain sequence together with its context. The antigen is undetermined. This record belongs to a study of identical twins. Study-level findings and limits: Less excess twin sharing appeared in beta out-of-frame sequences. Within monozygotic twins, out-of-frame TCR alpha sharing was underestimated by the models. The same donors were not followed; conclusions instead depended on cross-sectional statistical analysis.

TCRdb reanalysed the 5' RACE reads using MiXCR and keeps one entry per CDR3 protein. The table includes some 900,000 distinct CDR3 sequences, approximately 13% detected once. These data also featured in a second study, about yellow fever vaccine responses in identical twins.

The receptor's source is a woman younger than 35 in good health. Sequences were obtained from PBMCs.

This chain's CDR3 is CATSGWEGGAEAFF. The DNA of the CDR3 is TGTGCCACCAGTGGATGGGAAGGTGGGGCTGAAGCTTTCTTT. J is TRBJ1-1 and V is TRBV24-1; D not resolved. The CDR3 is 14 residues long. The ends were cut back, 5 bases at V and 6 bases at J, with 15 bases in the middle. CDR1 and CDR2 from the germline V gene are KGHDR and SFDVKD.